These 20 T cell receptor beta chains originate from one sample sequenced in a study of shared clonotypes between healthy human individuals. This table comes from immunoSEQ multiplex PCR, and its TCRdb copy is limited to in-frame clones, with some not included. The sample holds under 550,000 clones, about 95% seen once. Input material: naive CD4+ T cells sorted from blood. Subset defined: CD45RA+ positively selected. These receptors came from a woman aged 25 to 39 in good health.

About this clone itself: Other DNA sequences of this sample code for an identical CDR3. This rearrangement joins TRBV18 to TRBJ1-1, with D possibly matching TRBD1 (6 bases). The CDR3 has 11 residues. V lost 3 bases and J lost 8, with 7 bases in between. Germline values: CDR1 KGHSH, CDR2 LQKENI. As DNA, the CDR3 is TGTGCCAGCTCACCCGGGACAGAAGCTTTCTTT. It encodes CASSPGTEAFF.

The rearrangement uses TRBV5-8 and TRBJ2-7; D perhaps matches TRBD1 (5 bases). Trimming shortened V by 3 bases and J by 0 bases, and 13 bases separated the two germline ends. The CDR3 has 15 amino acids. Looked up from germline, CDR1 is SGHTS and CDR2 is YDEGEE. In nucleotides, the CDR3 is TGTGCCAGCAGCTCGTTGGGGCGTAGCTCCTACGAGCAGTACTTC. Translating it yields CASSSLGRSSYEQYF.

J is TRBJ1-5 and V is TRBV28, with D uncertain. The CDR3 has 11 amino acids. The germline V gene has CDR1 MDHEN and CDR2 SYDVKM. Trimming left V 5 bases short and J 7 bases short, with 6 bases between. CDR3 nucleotides: TGTGCCAGCAGTCATAGCCAGCCCCAGCATTTT. Translating it yields CASSHSQPQHF.

The V and J genes are TRBV6-6 and TRBJ2-6; 7 bases map to TRBD1. J was trimmed by 3 bases and V by 5 bases; bases with no gene match: 4. This CDR3 is 15 amino acids long. Germline lookup yields CDR1 MNHNY and CDR2 SVGAGI (reference sequence). This CDR3 is CASSRDRGGANVLTF. In DNA form, the CDR3 reads TGTGCCAGCAGTCGGGACAGAGGTGGGGCCAACGTCCTGACTTTC.

V gene TRBV28 combines with J gene TRBJ2-5, with 11 bases aligning to TRBD2. The end of the DNA is better explained by TRBJ2-7, so the J call may be wrong. Germline V lookup: CDR1 MDHEN, CDR2 SYDVKM. The CDR3 is 17 residues long. CDR3 protein: CASSSPGLAGLPYEQYF. CDR3 bases: TGTGCCAGCAGTTCTCCAGGACTAGCGGGTCTACCCTACGAGCAGTACTTC.

The gene calls are TRBV27 and TRBJ2-7; 9 bases are shared with TRBD1. J gave up 1 base and V 8 bases, and 9 bases lay outside the gene matches. The V gene's germline CDR1 is MNHEY and CDR2 SMNVEV (reference sequence). This CDR3 has 15 residues. The CDR3 DNA reads as TGTGCCAGCGGAACACAGGGGGCGACGTCCTACGAGCAGTACTTC. Protein sequence: CASGTQGATSYEQYF.

The V gene is TRBV9, the J gene TRBJ2-1; D ambiguous. V was shortened by 0 bases and J by 2 bases, with 9 bases between the two germline ends. The germline gives CDR1 SGDLS, CDR2 YYNGEE. The CDR3 is 15 residues long. The CDR3 DNA reads as TGTGCCAGCAGCGTAGTATTAGGCCCCTACAATGAGCAGTTCTTC. Its translation is CASSVVLGPYNEQFF.

The count of this clone is one. The V gene is TRBV5-1, the J gene TRBJ2-5; 12 bases are a match to TRBD1. The germline CDR1 and CDR2 sequences are SGHRS and YFSETQ. CDR3 length equals 16 residues. The ends lost 4 bases at V and 5 bases at J; junction bases unmatched: 9. The DNA for the CDR3 is TGCGCCAGCAGCGAAGCCGGGACAGGGGGCGTGGAGACCCAGTACTTC. Its protein is CASSEAGTGGVETQYF.

V and J are TRBV11-2 and TRBJ2-7, with 11 bases fitting TRBD2. In germline, CDR1 is SGHAT, CDR2 FQNNGV. CDR3 length: 19 amino acids. J gave up 4 bases and V 2 bases, and 16 bases lay outside the gene matches. CDR3 in amino acids: CASSLPLAGGNLVRYEQYF. DNA for the CDR3: TGTGCCAGCAGCTTACCGCTAGCGGGAGGAAATCTTGTTCGGTACGAGCAGTACTTC.

This chain uses TRBV5-1 with TRBJ2-6; 8 nucleotides align to TRBD1. Germline loops: CDR1 SGHRS, CDR2 YFSETQ. The CDR3 runs 17 residues. The V and J ends lost 4 bases and 1 base, in that order; junction bases with no gene match: 7. DNA of the CDR3: TGCGCCAGCAGCGTGGACAGGGCTCAATCTGGGGCCAACGTCCTGACTTTC. It is translated as CASSVDRAQSGANVLTF.

The chain employs TRBV5-4 and TRBJ2-7; 7 nucleotides agree with TRBD2. J lost 4 bases, V lost 5 bases, and 15 bases had no gene match. This CDR3 contains 16 residues. Germline loops: CDR1 SGHNT, CDR2 YYREEE (reference sequence). In nucleotides, the CDR3 is TGTGCCAGCAGACCTTCGGCGGGGGACGATACGTACGAGCAGTACTTC. This codes for CASRPSAGDDTYEQYF. Looking up the rest from reference TRBV5-4 and TRBJ2-7 gives the full variable domain: ETGVTQSPTHLIKTRGQQVTLRCSSQSGHNTVSWYQQALGQGPQFIFQYYREEENGRGNFPPRFSGLQFPNYSSELNVNALELDDSALYLCASRPSAGDDTYEQYFGPGTRLTVT.

As for this clone: Compared with germline, one end of the junction differs, possibly owing to a read error. The chain is built from TRBV28 and TRBJ1-5; D might be TRBD1 (6 bases). This CDR3 is built from 13 residues. Looked up from germline, CDR1 is MDHEN and CDR2 is SYDVKM. CDR3 residues: CSTGGAGNQPQHF. In DNA, the CDR3 is TGCTCTACGGGGGGCGCGGGCAATCAGCCCCAGCATTTT.

The chain has TRBV10-3 and TRBJ2-2; D is uncertain. Germline values: CDR1 ENHRY, CDR2 SYGVKD. The CDR3 is 15 amino acids. V lost 3 bases to trimming and J lost 2 bases, with 10 bases between them. This chain's CDR3 is CAISESGRNTGELFF. CDR3 bases: TGTGCCATCAGTGAATCCGGCCGAAACACCGGGGAGCTGTTTTTT.

The chain joins TRBV5-4 to TRBJ2-2; TRBD2 agrees at 11 bases. In germline, CDR1 is SGHNT, CDR2 YYREEE (reference sequence). The CDR3 is 17 residues long. The J segment lost 3 bases and the V segment lost 4 bases, leaving 8 bases of the junction unmatched. CDR3 in amino acids: CASSQGLAGGYTGELFF. The CDR3, as DNA: TGTGCCAGCAGCCAAGGACTAGCGGGTGGTTACACCGGGGAGCTGTTTTTT.

The V and J genes are TRBV5-4 and TRBJ1-1; D is possibly TRBD1 (5 bases). This CDR3 has 13 amino acids. Germline values: CDR1 SGHNT, CDR2 YYREEE (reference sequence). The V and J ends lost 0 bases and 5 bases respectively, with 8 bases between them. This CDR3 is CASSLEGVTEAFF. The CDR3 coding sequence is TGTGCCAGCAGCTTGGAAGGGGTTACTGAAGCTTTCTTT.

The rearrangement uses TRBV4-1 and TRBJ1-1, with 7 nucleotides matching TRBD1. Unmatched junction bases numbered 8, after V lost 3 bases and J lost 4 bases. The CDR3 has 15 residues. The germline CDR1 and CDR2 sequences are MGHRA and YSYEKL. This CDR3 reads CASSHGRGLVTEAFF. DNA for the CDR3: TGCGCCAGCAGCCATGGGAGGGGGCTGGTCACTGAAGCTTTCTTT.

This sequence joins TRBV5-6 and TRBJ2-1; 10 nucleotides align to TRBD2. The germline gives CDR1 SGHDT, CDR2 YYEEEE. The CDR3 loop spans 14 amino acids. Trimming at V came to 3 bases and at J to 7 bases, leaving 4 bases not matched to a gene. The CDR3 DNA follows: TGTGCCAGCAGCTCGGCTAGCGGGAGTAATGAGCAGTTCTTC. It yields the protein CASSSASGSNEQFF.

The V and J genes are TRBV7-6 and TRBJ2-6, with D tentatively TRBD1 (6 bases). CDR3 length: 17 amino acids. Germline-derived CDR1 and CDR2 are SGHVS and FNYEAQ. V was pared by 5 bases and J by 1 base, with 15 bases between. This CDR3 reads CASSGGHAASGANVLTF. The CDR3 bases are TGTGCCAGCAGCGGGGGACACGCGGCGTCTGGGGCCAACGTCCTGACTTTC. Full variable domain (rest looked up from reference TRBV7-6 and TRBJ2-6): GAGVSQSPRYKVTKRGQDVALRCDPISGHVSLYWYRQALGQGPEFLTYFNYEAQQDKSGLPNDRFSAERPEGSISTLTIQRTEQRDSAMYRCASSGGHAASGANVLTFGAGSRLTVL.

The chain is built from TRBV28 and TRBJ1-5, with unresolved D. Trimming took off 6 bases at V and 3 bases at J, with 15 bases between the two ends. The CDR3 is 15 residues long. CDR1 and CDR2 from the germline V gene are MDHEN and SYDVKM. CDR3 in amino acids: CASSNTRRLNQPQHF. The CDR3, as DNA: TGTGCCAGCAGCAACACAAGGAGACTCAATCAGCCCCAGCATTTT.

The V and J genes are TRBV1 and TRBJ2-1; the table's D gene call, TRBD2, was not cross checked with the DNA. TRBV1 is given as a pseudogene. The CDR3 covers 17 residues. The CDR3 coding sequence is TGCACCAGCAGCCAAGCTTACGGACTAGCGGGAATATATGAGCAGTTCTTC. Its protein is CTSSQAYGLAGIYEQFF.